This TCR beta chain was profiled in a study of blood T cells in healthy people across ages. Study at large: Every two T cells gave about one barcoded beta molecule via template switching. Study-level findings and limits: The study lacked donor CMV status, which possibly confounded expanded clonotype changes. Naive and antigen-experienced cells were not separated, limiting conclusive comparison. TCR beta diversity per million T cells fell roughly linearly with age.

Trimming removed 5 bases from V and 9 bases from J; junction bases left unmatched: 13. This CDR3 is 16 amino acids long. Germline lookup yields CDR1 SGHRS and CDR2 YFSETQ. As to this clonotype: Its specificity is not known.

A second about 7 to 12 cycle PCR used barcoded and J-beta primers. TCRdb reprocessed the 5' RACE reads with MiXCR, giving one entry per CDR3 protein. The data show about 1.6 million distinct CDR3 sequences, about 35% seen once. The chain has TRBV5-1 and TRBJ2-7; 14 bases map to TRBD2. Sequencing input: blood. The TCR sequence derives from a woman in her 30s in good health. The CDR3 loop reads CASSPTSGRAAVRQYF. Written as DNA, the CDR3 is TGCGCCAGCAGTCCGACTAGCGGGAGGGCCGCCGTTAGGCAGTACTTC.